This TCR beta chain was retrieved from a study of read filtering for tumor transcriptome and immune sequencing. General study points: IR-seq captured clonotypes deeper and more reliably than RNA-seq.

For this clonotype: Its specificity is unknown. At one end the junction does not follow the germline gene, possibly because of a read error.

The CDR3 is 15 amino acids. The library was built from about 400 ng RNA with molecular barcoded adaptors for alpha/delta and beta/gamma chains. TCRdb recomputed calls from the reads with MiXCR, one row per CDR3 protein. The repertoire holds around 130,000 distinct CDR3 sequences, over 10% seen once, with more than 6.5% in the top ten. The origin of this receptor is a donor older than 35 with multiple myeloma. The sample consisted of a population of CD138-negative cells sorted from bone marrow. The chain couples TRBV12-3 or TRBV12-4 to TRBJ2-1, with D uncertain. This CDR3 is CASRLDEDPFNGQFF. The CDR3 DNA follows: TGTGCCAGCAGACTCGACGAGGACCCTTTCAATGGGCAGTTCTTC.